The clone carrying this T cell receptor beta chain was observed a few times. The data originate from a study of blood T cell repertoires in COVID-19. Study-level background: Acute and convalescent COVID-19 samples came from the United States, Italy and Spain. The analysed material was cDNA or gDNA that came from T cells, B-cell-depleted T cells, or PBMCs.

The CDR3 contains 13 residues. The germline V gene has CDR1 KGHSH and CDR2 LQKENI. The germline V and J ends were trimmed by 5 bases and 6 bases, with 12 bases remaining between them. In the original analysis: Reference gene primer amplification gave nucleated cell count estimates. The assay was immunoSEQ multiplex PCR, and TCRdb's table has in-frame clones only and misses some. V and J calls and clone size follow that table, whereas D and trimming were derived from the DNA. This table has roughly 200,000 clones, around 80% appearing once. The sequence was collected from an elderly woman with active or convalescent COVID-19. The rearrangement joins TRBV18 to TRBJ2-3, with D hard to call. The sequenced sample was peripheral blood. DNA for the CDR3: TGTGCCAGCTCATCGGTCCCGTCGGATACGCAGTATTTT. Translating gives CASSSVPSDTQYF.